The subject of this entry is one T cell receptor beta chain. This entry comes from a study of CD8+ T cells in alopecia areata. Extraction of RNA preceded its reverse transcription into cDNA, which served as the sequencing template. Sequencing used immunoSEQ multiplex PCR; TCRdb keeps in-frame clones, though not all of them. The table shows about 300,000 clones, with roughly 64% occurring only once. Treatment given: oral pan-JAK inhibitor, 5-10 mg twice daily. The TCR comes from a human donor with alopecia areata. This sample comprised CD4+ T cells sorted from blood, obtained at week 24, from a patient treated with tofacitinib.

CDR3 coding DNA: TGTGCCAGCAGTTACTCGAGGCAGGGGGCCGAGACCCAGTACTTC. Amino acids: CASSYSRQGAETQYF. The chain carries TRBV6-5 and TRBJ2-5, with TRBD1 matching 8 bases. The CDR3 sequence is 15 residues long. CDR1 MNHEY and CDR2 SVGAGI come from the germline V gene. After removal of 0 bases from V and 5 bases from J, the junction contained 5 bases not matched to a gene.